This record covers a single T cell receptor beta chain. What this receptor recognizes is not known. No much larger clone exists at a distance of one base, and base qualities are not known. What this sample's time point label stands for: baseline before first vaccination. Samples from vaccinated people were obtained from the UK trials COV001 and COV002, which included a single-blind randomized controlled phase 2/3 trial of AZD1222 (ChAdOx1 nCoV-19) in healthy adults. For TCRbeta chain sequencing, PBMC samples were collected from trial participants at day 0 and at day 28 after the second dose. The CDR3 regions of human TCRbeta chains were analyzed by immunosequencing. On the authors' methods: Repertoire TCRs were checked for matches against a reference library of SARS-CoV-2-specific TCRs that had been generated using the MIRA antigen-specificity platform. Breadth meant the fraction of unique TCRs that were SARS-CoV-2-associated, whereas depth meant the fraction of total T cells that were SARS-CoV-2-associated. Using the MIRA data, each spike-specific TCR was mapped to the spike region that the TCR reacts to and placed in a CD4 or CD8 class. Log10-transformed breadth and depth values were compared by one-way ANOVA with Sidak's multiple comparisons tests. This is the immuneACCESS table as TCRdb keeps it, with only in-frame sequences that have V and J called. A part of the clones is gone; compared with another copy, unresolved V genes explain less than half, and the rest is unexplained. That table is the source of V, J and clone size, and D and trimming were worked out from the DNA. Counted in this sample were 100,000 or so clones; approximately 88% of them appeared once. The ten most abundant clones make up about 2.5% of the sample.

The CDR3 runs 15 residues from the cysteine to the phenylalanine. Only the CDR3 DNA stays, 45 bases, in frame from base 1. This record comes from a study of T cell responses to AZD1222 COVID-19 vaccine (dated by TCRdb to the early 2020s). Turning to the overall study: AZD1222 recipients whose second dose came at about 4 weeks and those whose second dose came at about 12 weeks were combined into one group, since spike-specific TCR depth and breadth did not differ between the two schedules. A total of 230 to 250 trial participants underwent TCR sequencing, of whom 207 had received two doses of AZD1222 and some 25 had received two doses of the MenACWY control vaccine. Trial participants were enrolled into age subgroups of 18-55, 56-69 and 70-plus years, which contained about 160, 30 and 59 TCR-sequenced participants, respectively. Results the study describes overall, beyond this receptor: In the small 56-69-year group, the increase in depth fell short of significance, most likely because of low power. Participants were mostly white British, with more females than males. The authors suggested clonal diversity may have been underestimated. Conclusions about previously exposed vaccinees were limited because only 6 or 7 AZD1222 recipients were SARS-CoV-2 seropositive at baseline. Because no day 14 peak-response samples were available, repertoires were characterized only after the peak T cell response. The vaccine-associated CD4 TCRs covered the entire spike protein, and the dominant responses fell in regions 160-218 and 743-854. Epitopes outside the regions mutated in the B.1.351 and B.1.1.7 variants were reportedly recognized by nearly half of the unique spike-specific TCRs. Spike-specific TCR breadth and depth rose significantly after two AZD1222 doses compared with day 0 and with MenACWY recipients.

The V and J genes are TRBV21-1 and TRBJ1-5. TRBV21-1 is recorded as a pseudogene. The starting material was peripheral blood, obtained on day 0 of AZD1222 vaccination. This receptor was taken from an adult in good health. The DNA sequence is as follows: TGTGCCAGCAGCAAAGAGGGCTGGTCTGTGGAGCCCCAGCATTTT. This encodes CASSKEGWSVEPQHF.